This T cell receptor beta chain was profiled in a study of blood T cell repertoires in COVID-19. Study at large: The samples span acute and convalescent COVID-19 from the United States, Italy and Spain. PBMCs, B-cell-depleted T cells, or T cells were the source of the cDNA or gDNA that made up the material.

The CDR3 runs 15 residues. The J segment lost 1 base and the V segment lost 2 bases, leaving 1 base of the junction unmatched. Germline values: CDR1 MNHEY, CDR2 SVGAGI. Some clones are missing from TCRdb's copy, which holds only in-frame ones; the method was immunoSEQ multiplex PCR. The top ten hold about an eighth of the sample, which has about 190,000 clones, around four fifths seen once. The sequencing sample was made of peripheral blood. This TCR was recovered from a man aged 25-45 years with active or convalescent COVID-19. The rearrangement links TRBV6-5 to TRBJ2-2; 7 bases fit TRBD2. In nucleotides, the CDR3 is TGTGCCAGCAGTTACAAGCGGGAGAACACCGGGGAGCTGTTTTTT. It encodes CASSYKRENTGELFF.